The TCR beta chain under discussion was sequenced for a study of blood T cell repertoires in COVID-19. Study information: Material from acute and convalescent COVID-19 was sourced from the United States, Italy and Spain.

The CDR3 spans 15 residues. The J segment lost 5 bases and the V segment lost 2 bases, leaving 7 bases of the junction unmatched. The germline CDR1 and CDR2 sequences are SGHRS and YFSETQ. Source study methods: Nucleated cell counts were estimated from reference gene primer amplification. The data were produced by immunoSEQ multiplex PCR, yet TCRdb's version contains in-frame clones alone and is incomplete. The DNA was the basis for D and trimming; V, J and clone size are from that table. The sample contains tens of thousands of clones, approximately 87% of which appear only once. V is TRBV5-1 and J is TRBJ1-1, with 9 nucleotides matching TRBD1. Sequenced: peripheral blood. This TCR came from a human donor in a cohort sampled during active COVID-19. DNA of the CDR3: TGCGCCAGCAGCTTACAGGGGGCGGAGTGGACTGAAGCTTTCTTT. Its translation is CASSLQGAEWTEAFF.